This T cell receptor (beta chain) was recorded in a study of OX40 agonist ivuxolimab in advanced cancers. This table comes from immunoSEQ multiplex PCR, and its TCRdb copy is limited to in-frame clones, with some not included. This table has about 80,000 clones, more than 85% appearing once. The sequence came from an adult with an advanced solid tumor such as melanoma, head and neck, liver or kidney cancer. This specimen consisted of CD4+ or CD8+ T cells sorted from blood, obtained in a trial of the OX40 agonist ivuxolimab.

The CDR3 DNA reads TGTGCCAGCAGCTTAGCGGGCTCCTACAATGAGCAGTTCTTC. Encoded protein: CASSLAGSYNEQFF. The J gene is TRBJ2-1, the V gene TRBV7-9; the D is unclear. This CDR3 is built from 14 residues. The V gene's germline CDR1 is SEHNR and CDR2 FQNEAQ (reference sequence). V gave up 0 bases and J gave up 0 bases, with 3 bases separating them.